These 30 T cell receptor beta chains originate from one sample sequenced in a study of cytomegalovirus exposure and HLA in healthy donors. PCR employed 60 Vbeta and 13 Jbeta primers. Libraries were prepared by immunoSEQ multiplex PCR; TCRdb keeps only in-frame clonotypes and omits some of them. Seen here are about 130,000 clones, 80% observed once, and the top ten hold 5.3%. Sequencing was carried out using PBMCs. These TCRs come from a man between 25 and 39 years old in good health and CMV-seronegative.

A remark on this clone: In the same sample, other DNA sequences code for this CDR3. The V gene is TRBV20-1, the J gene TRBJ2-3; D unresolved. Trimming shortened V by 1 base and J by 5 bases, and 4 bases separated the two germline ends. There are 11 residues in the CDR3. The germline V gene encodes CDR1 DFQATT and CDR2 SNEGSKA (reference sequence). The CDR3, as DNA: TGCAGTGCTAGAGCGGGAGATACGCAGTATTTT. Its protein is CSARAGDTQYF.

The chain is built from TRBV27 and TRBJ1-6, with D perhaps matching TRBD1 (5 bases). Germline V gene data show CDR1 as MNHEY and CDR2 as SMNVEV (reference sequence). V dropped 2 bases and J dropped 10 bases, with 12 bases sitting between them. The CDR3 is made up of 14 amino acids. The CDR3 sequence: CASSLGGAGSPLHF. CDR3 nucleotide sequence: TGTGCCAGCAGTTTAGGAGGGGCGGGGTCACCCCTCCACTTT.

The chain carries TRBV4-2 and TRBJ2-7, with 7 bases that match TRBD2. Germline CDR1 LGHNA, CDR2 YNFKEQ. The CDR3 contains 15 residues. The ends lost 4 bases at V and 3 bases at J; junction bases unmatched: 9. In DNA, the CDR3 is TGTGCCAGCAGCCCAGACCGGGGGGTCCGCTACGAGCAGTACTTC. It encodes CASSPDRGVRYEQYF.

This sequence joins TRBV28 and TRBJ2-7, with TRBD1 as a possible D gene (6 bases). CDR3 length: 12 amino acids. The V end lost 6 bases, the J end lost 6 bases, and 12 bases lay between the germline ends. The V gene's germline CDR1 is MDHEN and CDR2 SYDVKM. CDR3 bases: TGTGCCAGCAGGATACAGGGTGGCGAGCAGTACTTC. This gives the protein CASRIQGGEQYF.

The chain joins TRBV5-5 to TRBJ1-2; 8 bases line up with TRBD1. The CDR3 sequence is 13 residues long. Germline loops: CDR1 SGHKS, CDR2 YYEKEE (reference sequence). The ends lost 2 bases at V and 8 bases at J; junction bases unmatched: 5. The CDR3 loop reads CASSFTGGQGYTF. CDR3 in DNA: TGTGCCAGCAGCTTCACAGGGGGACAGGGCTACACCTTC.

The V and J genes are TRBV29-1 and TRBJ2-5; the match to TRBD1 covers 9 bases. Trimming at V came to 6 bases and at J to 2 bases, leaving 7 bases not matched to a gene. This CDR3 spans 14 amino acids. Per the germline V gene, CDR1 is SQVTM and CDR2 is ANQGSEA. The CDR3 reads CSVGTGNAQETQYF. In DNA form, the CDR3 reads TGCAGCGTGGGGACAGGGAACGCACAAGAGACCCAGTACTTC. The full variable domain, completed using reference TRBV29-1 and TRBJ2-5, is SAVISQKPSRDICQRGTSLTIQCQVDSQVTMMFWYRQQPGQSLTLIATANQGSEATYESGFVIDKFPISRPNLTFSTLTVSNMSPEDSSIYLCSVGTGNAQETQYFGPGTRLLVL.

The CDR3 is CASSPPQGARETQYF. The CDR3 nucleotides are TGTGCCAGCTCACCTCCCCAGGGGGCGCGAGAGACCCAGTACTTC. This sequence joins TRBV18 and TRBJ2-5; 8 nucleotides align to TRBD1. Per the germline V gene, CDR1 is KGHSH and CDR2 is LQKENI. The CDR3 length is 15 residues. J lost 4 bases, V lost 3 bases, and 7 bases had no gene match.

The V call is TRBV11-2, the J call TRBJ2-5; TRBD1 matches 10 bases. The CDR3 is 15 residues long. V dropped 5 bases and J dropped 4; count of bases not matched to a gene: 7. Germline lookup yields CDR1 SGHAT and CDR2 FQNNGV. CDR3 amino acids: CASSIPGQGLETQYF. In nucleotides, the CDR3 is TGTGCCAGCAGCATCCCGGGACAGGGGTTAGAGACCCAGTACTTC.

This clone turned up a few times. The genes are TRBV6-6 and TRBJ2-1; D perhaps matches TRBD2 (5 bases). The length of the CDR3 is 16 residues. V lost 2 bases to trimming and J lost 4 bases, with 15 bases between them. Germline V gene data show CDR1 as MNHNY and CDR2 as SVGAGI (reference sequence). CDR3 region: CASSYPAASRYNEQFF. CDR3 nucleotide sequence: TGTGCCAGCAGTTACCCCGCGGCTAGCAGGTACAATGAGCAGTTCTTC.

The chain employs TRBV2 and TRBJ1-2; perhaps TRBD1 as D (5 bases). The CDR3 totals 13 residues. Germline-derived CDR1 and CDR2 are SNHLY and FYNNEI. Between the trimmed V and J ends, which lost 4 bases and 8 bases, there was a span of 14 bases. The CDR3, as DNA: TGTGCCAGCAGTGTAGCGCAGGGAAGGGGCTACACCTTC. Its protein is CASSVAQGRGYTF.

This rearrangement joins TRBV13 to TRBJ1-1, with a weak D call TRBD1 (6 bases). Germline V gene lookup returns CDR1 PRHDT and CDR2 FYEKMQ (reference sequence). V lost 6 bases, J lost 4 bases, and 9 bases lay in between. The CDR3 loop spans 12 amino acids. The CDR3 region is CASSSQGTEAFF. DNA of the CDR3: TGTGCCAGCAGTTCACAGGGCACTGAAGCTTTCTTT.

The chain uses TRBV5-6 and TRBJ2-2; TRBD1 might be the D (5 bases). Between the trimmed V and J ends, which lost 1 base and 3 bases, there was a span of 13 bases. From germline, CDR1 is SGHDT and CDR2 YYEEEE. The CDR3 covers 16 residues. CDR3 sequence: CASSLMGLRDTGELFF. As DNA, the CDR3 is TGTGCCAGCAGCTTGATGGGGCTCCGGGACACCGGGGAGCTGTTTTTT.

CDR3 sequence (DNA): TGCGCCAGCAGCCGGACCGGGGATAGCAATCAGCCCCAGCATTTT. Amino acids: CASSRTGDSNQPQHF. The chain uses TRBV5-1 and TRBJ1-5; D is undetermined. The germline CDR1 and CDR2 sequences are SGHRS and YFSETQ. The CDR3 has 15 residues. V lost 4 bases to trimming and J lost 0 bases, with 11 bases between them.

The chain uses TRBV7-9 and TRBJ2-7, with TRBD1 identical over 7 bases. Germline CDR1 reads SEHNR; CDR2 reads FQNEAQ (reference sequence). The CDR3 is 15 residues long. The V gene end was trimmed by 1 base and the J gene end by 5 bases; junction bases not matched to a gene: 8. The CDR3 bases are TGTGCCAGCAGCTTAGAGGGCAGGGGGAACGACGAGCAGTACTTC. The encoded protein is CASSLEGRGNDEQYF.

This clone was seen only a few times. The gene calls are TRBV2 and TRBJ2-1; TRBD1 matches at 7 bases. V was clipped by 5 bases and J by 8 bases; unmatched bases: 9. This CDR3 has 14 amino acids. Germline V CDR1 and CDR2: SNHLY, FYNNEI. The CDR3 DNA follows: TGTGCCAGCAGTTGGAACAGGGGTAGCGATGAGCAGTTCTTC. Its protein product is CASSWNRGSDEQFF.

The chain couples TRBV5-5 to TRBJ1-3, with 7 bases fitting TRBD1. CDR1 and CDR2 from the germline V gene are SGHKS and YYEKEE (reference sequence). The CDR3 is made up of 14 amino acids. V lost 6 bases, J lost 2 bases, and 5 bases stayed unmatched. This chain's CDR3 is CASTNDRAGNTIYF. The CDR3 region has the DNA TGTGCCAGCACAAACGACAGGGCTGGAAACACCATATATTTT. Variable domain in full (rest from reference TRBV5-5 and TRBJ1-3): DAGVTQSPTHLIKTRGQQVTLRCSPISGHKSVSWYQQVLGQGPQFIFQYYEKEERGRGNFPDRFSARQFPNYSSELNVNALLLGDSALYLCASTNDRAGNTIYFGEGSWLTVV.

A remark on this clone: One junction end disagrees with the germline gene, perhaps due to a read error. DNA of the CDR3: TGCAGCGTTTCAGGGATTGCTAACTATGGCTACCCCTTC. The encoded protein is CSVSGIANYGYPF. The chain joins TRBV29-1 to TRBJ1-2, with D perhaps TRBD1 (5 bases). CDR3 length equals 13 residues. Germline CDR1 SQVTM, CDR2 ANQGSEA. Drawing the rest from reference TRBV29-1 and TRBJ1-2, the complete variable domain is SAVISQKPSRDICQRGTSLTIQCQVDSQVTMMFWYRQQPGQSLTLIATANQGSEATYESGFVIDKFPISRPNLTFSTLTVSNMSPEDSSIYLCSVSGIANYGYPFGSGTRLTVV.

This clone was seen only once. This chain joins TRBV7-6 and TRBJ2-7, with 7 bases matching TRBD1. This CDR3 spans 14 amino acids. CDR1 and CDR2 from the germline V gene are SGHVS and FNYEAQ. With V trimmed by 10 bases and J by 2 bases, 11 bases remained unmatched. CDR3: CATSRRQGAYEQYF. CDR3 DNA: TGTGCCACCAGTCGGAGGCAGGGGGCCTACGAGCAGTACTTC.

The chain couples TRBV10-1 to TRBJ2-1; possible D gene TRBD2, 7 bases. The V gene lost 6 bases and the J gene lost 7 bases, with 19 bases spanning the gap. The germline V gene has CDR1 WNHNN and CDR2 SYGVQD (reference sequence). The CDR3 is made up of 15 amino acids. CDR3 sequence (DNA): TGCGCCAGCAGCCAGCCTTCGGGGGGCCGGAATGAGCAGTTCTTC. Translation gives CASSQPSGGRNEQFF.

This clone is a singleton in its sample. V gene TRBV18 combines with J gene TRBJ2-1; no firm D call. Trimming took off 5 bases at V and 0 bases at J, with 11 bases between the two ends. Germline CDR1 and CDR2: KGHSH and LQKENI. The CDR3 runs to 15 residues. The CDR3: CASSSAGFSYNEQFF. Written as DNA, the CDR3 is TGTGCCAGCTCATCCGCAGGCTTCTCCTACAATGAGCAGTTCTTC.

By share, this clone counts as medium-sized. V gene TRBV4-2 combines with J gene TRBJ2-3; the match to TRBD2 covers 8 bases. After removal of 0 bases from V and 4 bases from J, the junction contained 3 bases not matched to a gene. This CDR3 has 15 residues. Germline CDR1 reads LGHNA; CDR2 reads YNFKEQ. The CDR3, as DNA: TGTGCCAGCAGCCAAGAAGCGGGAGCAGCAGATACGCAGTATTTT. It is translated as CASSQEAGAADTQYF.

This rearrangement joins TRBV9 to TRBJ2-1, with 9 nucleotides matching TRBD2. Trimming removed 3 bases from V and 1 base from J; junction bases left unmatched: 11. CDR1 SGDLS and CDR2 YYNGEE come from the germline V gene. The CDR3 runs 18 residues. CDR3 residues: CASSASPEAGGSYNEQFF. The CDR3 region has the DNA TGTGCCAGCAGCGCTTCTCCCGAAGCGGGGGGTTCCTACAATGAGCAGTTCTTC. The full variable domain, its missing parts supplied by reference TRBV9 and TRBJ2-1, is DSGVTQTPKHLITATGQRVTLRCSPRSGDLSVYWYQQSLDQGLQFLIQYYNGEERAKGNILERFSAQQFPDLHSELNLSSLELGDSALYFCASSASPEAGGSYNEQFFGPGTRLTVL.

V usage is TRBV21-1 and J usage is TRBJ1-5; the listed D gene, TRBD1, was not tested against the DNA. TRBV21-1 is described as a pseudogene. This CDR3 spans 18 amino acids. The CDR3 DNA reads as TGTGCCAGCAGCCCTTATAAGGAGGGGGCGCGTAACAATCAGCCCCAGCATTTT. This encodes CASSPYKEGARNNQPQHF.

J is TRBJ2-1 and V is TRBV5-4; 9 bases map to TRBD2. This CDR3 comprises 16 residues. From germline, CDR1 is SGHNT and CDR2 YYREEE (reference sequence). Trimming at V came to 1 base and at J to 3 bases, leaving 5 bases not matched to a gene. DNA of the CDR3: TGTGCCAGCAGCTTGTTTGGAGCGGGAGGCTACAATGAGCAGTTCTTC. It specifies CASSLFGAGGYNEQFF.

This chain uses TRBV6-6 with TRBJ2-3, with 8 bases fitting TRBD1. V shed 2 bases, J shed 3 bases, and the junction held 1 base outside the gene matches. This CDR3 has 14 residues. The germline V gene has CDR1 MNHNY and CDR2 SVGAGI (reference sequence). Written as DNA, the CDR3 is TGTGCCAGCAGTTACCGACAGGGGACAGATACGCAGTATTTT. Amino acids: CASSYRQGTDTQYF.

J is TRBJ2-7 and V is TRBV29-1; perhaps TRBD1 as D (6 bases). The CDR3 totals 14 residues. CDR1 and CDR2 (germline): SQVTM, ANQGSEA. With 6 bases removed from V and 0 bases from J, the gap between germline ends came to 15 bases. Here the CDR3 DNA reads TGCAGCGTGTTGACAGGTCCAAGCTCCTACGAGCAGTACTTC. It codes for CSVLTGPSSYEQYF.

V gene TRBV5-1 combines with J gene TRBJ2-5; 10 bases are shared with TRBD2. V dropped 0 bases and J dropped 4; count of bases not matched to a gene: 9. Germline lookup yields CDR1 SGHRS and CDR2 YFSETQ. CDR3 length: 17 residues. CDR3 bases: TGCGCCAGCAGCTTGGAGGGTAGCGGGGGGTATGGAGAGACCCAGTACTTC. It yields the protein CASSLEGSGGYGETQYF.

The chain combines TRBV28 with TRBJ1-1, with a possible D match to TRBD1 (5 bases). Germline CDR1 and CDR2: MDHEN and SYDVKM. Deletions cut 2 bases from V and 3 bases from J, with 13 bases between. The CDR3 is 15 residues long. The CDR3: CASSLRPGGDTEAFF. CDR3 DNA sequence: TGTGCCAGCAGTTTAAGACCCGGGGGGGACACTGAAGCTTTCTTT. The full variable domain, with the rest looked up from reference TRBV28 and TRBJ1-1, is DVKVTQSSRYLVKRTGEKVFLECVQDMDHENMFWYRQDPGLGLRLIYFSYDVKMKEKGDIPEGYSVSREKKERFSLILESASTNQTSMYLCASSLRPGGDTEAFFGQGTRLTVV.

This chain links TRBV25-1 with TRBJ1-1; no definite D call. The CDR3 is 14 residues long. V was cut by 5 bases and J by 1 base, with 11 bases left in between. Germline values: CDR1 MGHDK, CDR2 SYGVNS. The CDR3: CASSLTVRNTEAFF. The DNA of the CDR3 is TGTGCCAGCAGTCTCACAGTCCGGAACACTGAAGCTTTCTTT.

This clone was counted only a few times. The rearrangement joins TRBV6-6 to TRBJ1-2; no clear D gene. The V gene lost 7 bases and the J gene lost 1 base, with 13 bases spanning the gap. CDR3 length: 14 residues. Germline V CDR1 and CDR2: MNHNY, SVGAGI (reference sequence). The CDR3 protein is CASTHGSGNYGYTF. The CDR3 nucleotides read TGTGCCAGCACCCATGGGTCGGGTAACTATGGCTACACCTTC.